This TCR beta chain was recovered during a study of blood T cells in healthy people across ages. Staff drew roughly 10 milliliters of peripheral blood from each donor. Alongside a J-beta primer mix, a sample-barcoded 5' primer served in a second PCR lasting about 7 to 11 cycles. TCRdb ran MiXCR on the 5' RACE reads and lists one entry per CDR3 protein. Counted here are roughly 1,800,000 distinct CDR3 sequences, 49% occurring once; the ten biggest clones make up approximately 2.1%. Germline V gives CDR1 PRHDT, CDR2 FYEKMQ (reference sequence). V lost 5 bases and J 4 bases, leaving 6 bases between the germline ends. The CDR3 extends over 11 amino acids. Whole-study findings and limits: Per million T cells, TCR beta diversity dropped about linearly as age rose.

This clonotype was detected ten times or more. Its target is not known. Sequencing was done on a sample of blood. The chain recombines TRBV13 with TRBJ2-7; no firm D call. This TCR derives from a woman aged 40 to 50 in good health. The CDR3 loop is CASSTEYEQYF. The CDR3 DNA sequence: TGTGCCAGCAGCACAGAATACGAGCAGTACTTC.